The source of this TCR beta chain is a study of T cell repertoires in aging, cancer and after chemotherapy. Peripheral blood genomic DNA, not sorted cells or RNA, was the template. A word on this clonotype: As yet, its antigen is unknown. Sequence at one end of the junction differs from germline and may be a read error.

Study results and limitations: These repertoire data do not allow conclusions about immunological memory after chemotherapy. In healthy donors, age-related TCR diversity loss mainly reflected lost richness. Age-matched healthy donors had significantly more diverse, less clonal blood TCR repertoires than untreated cancer patients.

Multiplex touch-down PCR with TRB-A/B primers amplified rearranged V-D-J TRB sequences. TCRdb re-called the multiplex PCR reads through MiXCR, storing one row per CDR3 protein. The sample records 13,000 or so distinct CDR3 sequences, 26% being singletons. The CDR3 spans 16 residues. CDR1 and CDR2 (germline): LNHDA, SQIVND (reference sequence). The sequence came from a human donor in good health. The V and J genes are TRBV19 and TRBJ1-1; 7 nucleotides line up with TRBD1. What was sequenced was blood. The CDR3 region has the DNA TGTGTCAGTAGTATAGGGGGGACAGCCTTGAACACTGAAGCTTTCTTT. Amino acid sequence: CVSSIGGTALNTEAFF.